The sequence of this T cell receptor beta chain was determined in a study of OX40 agonist ivuxolimab in advanced cancers. Study-level information: Dose-escalation patients had hepatocellular carcinoma, melanoma, renal cell or head and neck cancer.

For this clone: Its matching antigen is unknown.

CDR1 and CDR2 (germline): SQVTM, ANQGSEA. CDR3 length equals 19 residues. After removal of 3 bases from V and 4 bases from J, the junction contained 17 bases not matched to a gene. Clones were read by immunoSEQ multiplex PCR, and TCRdb kept only the in-frame ones, dropping some. The sample has tens of thousands of clones, roughly 84% seen once. The study's findings and limits: Among expanded peripheral T cells, antigen specificity went undetermined. The study found among the lowest clonal expansion in partial responders at 0.1-3.0 mg/kg. Researchers report that CD8+ T cells had, on average, more expanded clones than CD4+.

This receptor was identified in an adult with an advanced solid tumor such as melanoma, head and neck, liver or kidney cancer. This specimen consisted of CD4+ or CD8+ T cells sorted from blood, obtained in a trial of the OX40 agonist ivuxolimab. V and J are TRBV29-1 and TRBJ2-3; 12 bases agree with TRBD1. CDR3 nucleotide sequence: TGCAGCGTTGATTTCGCAACTGTTCTTGGGACAGGGGGCGCAGATACGCAGTATTTT. It is translated as CSVDFATVLGTGGADTQYF.